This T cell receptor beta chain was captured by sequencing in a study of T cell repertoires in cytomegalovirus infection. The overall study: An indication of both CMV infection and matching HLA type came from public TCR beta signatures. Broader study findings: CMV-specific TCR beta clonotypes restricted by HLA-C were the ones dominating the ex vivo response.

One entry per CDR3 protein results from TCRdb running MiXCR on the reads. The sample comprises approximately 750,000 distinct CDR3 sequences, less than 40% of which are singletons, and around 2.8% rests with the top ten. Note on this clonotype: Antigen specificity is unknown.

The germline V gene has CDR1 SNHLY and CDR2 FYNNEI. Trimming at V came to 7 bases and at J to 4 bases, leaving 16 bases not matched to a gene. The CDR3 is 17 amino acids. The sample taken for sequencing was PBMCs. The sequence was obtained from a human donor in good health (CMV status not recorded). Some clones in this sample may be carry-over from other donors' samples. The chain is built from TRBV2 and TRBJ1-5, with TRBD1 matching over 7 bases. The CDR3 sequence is CASTLNRDRVRNQPQHF. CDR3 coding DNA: TGTGCCAGCACTCTGAATCGTGACAGGGTCCGAAATCAGCCCCAGCATTTT.